Here is one T cell receptor beta chain with its context. Its antigen is still unknown. This sample includes further DNA sequences coding for the same CDR3. CDR3 length equals 14 residues. The germline V gene has CDR1 SGHRS and CDR2 YFSETQ. V was trimmed by 0 bases and J by 1 base, leaving 7 bases between them. With 60 Vbeta and 13 Jbeta primers, the PCR was carried out. Assay: immunoSEQ multiplex PCR; the TCRdb copy retains only in-frame clones and omits some. The sample has around 190,000 clones, about 77% seen once; the top ten hold more than 2%. This specimen comes from a study of cytomegalovirus exposure and HLA in healthy donors. Study conclusions and caveats: The classifier reportedly diagnosed cytomegalovirus status with high specificity and sensitivity.

The V gene is TRBV5-1, the J gene TRBJ1-1; D perhaps matches TRBD1 (5 bases). The sequenced sample consisted of PBMCs. This clonotype was obtained from a man between 60 and 70 years old in good health and CMV-seronegative. CDR3 sequence reads: CASSLAGGNTEAFF. In nucleotides, the CDR3 is TGCGCCAGCAGCTTGGCCGGGGGGAACACTGAAGCTTTCTTT. Drawing the rest from reference TRBV5-1 and TRBJ1-1, the complete variable domain is KAGVTQTPRYLIKTRGQQVTLSCSPISGHRSVSWYQQTPGQGLQFLFEYFSETQRNKGNFPGRFSGRQFSNSRSEMNVSTLELGDSALYLCASSLAGGNTEAFFGQGTRLTVV.